This entry lists 9 T cell receptor beta chains sequenced from one sample in a study of blood T cell repertoires in COVID-19. TCRdb's table, derived via immunoSEQ multiplex PCR, lists solely in-frame clones and lacks some. The sample includes around 77,000 clones, approximately 90% of them seen just once. Sequencing was carried out using peripheral blood. The receptors here all came from a woman aged 55-69 years with active COVID-19.

The V gene is TRBV7-9, the J gene TRBJ2-5; D is perhaps TRBD2 (5 bases). Trimming cost V 8 bases and J 0 bases, with 16 bases left between them. CDR1 SEHNR and CDR2 FQNEAQ come from the germline V gene (reference sequence). This CDR3 has 15 amino acids. Written as DNA, the CDR3 is TGTGCCAGCGGATCCGGGATGGTCTACCAAGAGACCCAGTACTTC. It yields the protein CASGSGMVYQETQYF.

The J gene is TRBJ2-1, the V gene TRBV11-2, with 8 bases that match TRBD1. CDR1 and CDR2 from the germline V gene are SGHAT and FQNNGV. The junction had 8 bases not matched to a gene; V was cut back by 5 bases and J by 5 bases. CDR3 size: 15 residues. The CDR3 reads CASSRWQGANNEQFF. The CDR3, as DNA: TGTGCCAGCAGCCGCTGGCAGGGGGCTAACAATGAGCAGTTCTTC.

This rearrangement joins TRBV20-1 to TRBJ1-1; D unresolved. V lost 3 bases and J 7 bases, leaving 9 bases between the germline ends. The germline V gene encodes CDR1 DFQATT and CDR2 SNEGSKA (reference sequence). CDR3 size: 11 residues. In nucleotides, the CDR3 is TGCAGTGCTAGGGAGACGGGTGAAGCTTTCTTT. This gives the protein CSARETGEAFF.

The chain recombines TRBV30 with TRBJ1-5; perhaps TRBD1 as D (5 bases). Deletions cut 5 bases from V and 7 bases from J, with 18 bases between. CDR1 is GTSNPN, CDR2 SVGIG, per germline (reference sequence). The CDR3 has 14 residues. This chain's CDR3 is CAWSITGSGQPQHF. DNA of the CDR3: TGTGCCTGGTCCATAACAGGTTCTGGGCAGCCCCAGCATTTT.

This clone was seen just once. The V gene is TRBV19, the J gene TRBJ1-4, with a tentative D call TRBD1 (5 bases). Germline V gene data show CDR1 as LNHDA and CDR2 as SQIVND (reference sequence). This CDR3 has 16 residues. V lost 6 bases to trimming and J lost 4 bases, with 18 bases between them. CDR3 loop: CASSVPRDWGNEKLFF. The CDR3 DNA reads as TGTGCCAGTAGCGTTCCCCGGGACTGGGGTAATGAAAAACTGTTTTTT.

CDR3 loop: CASNPQVGQPQHF. The CDR3 bases are TGTGCCAGCAACCCCCAGGTGGGTCAGCCCCAGCATTTT. The chain has TRBV6-5 and TRBJ1-5, with D unresolved. The V end lost 7 bases, the J end lost 6 bases, and 13 bases lay between the germline ends. The length of the CDR3 is 13 residues. Germline CDR1 is MNHEY and CDR2 is SVGAGI.

The chain is built from TRBV9 and TRBJ1-4; D is perhaps TRBD1 (5 bases). V was trimmed by 4 bases and J by 11 bases, leaving 12 bases between them. The CDR3 sequence is 12 residues long. Germline V lookup: CDR1 SGDLS, CDR2 YYNGEE. CDR3 amino acids: CASSTGGGKLFF. As DNA, the CDR3 is TGTGCCAGCAGCACAGGTGGGGGGAAACTGTTTTTT.

V usage is TRBV2 and J usage is TRBJ2-2, with a tentative D call TRBD2 (6 bases). This CDR3 comprises 14 residues. V was cut by 8 bases and J by 7 bases, with 17 bases left in between. Germline CDR1 is SNHLY and CDR2 is FYNNEI. DNA for the CDR3: TGTGCCAGCGGGAGAGGGACTTGGGGCGGGGAGCTGTTTTTT. It specifies CASGRGTWGGELFF.

CDR3: CASIQSGGGTYNEQFF. The CDR3 DNA reads TGTGCCAGCATCCAAAGCGGGGGAGGAACCTACAATGAGCAGTTCTTC. V usage is TRBV28 and J usage is TRBJ2-1, with 8 bases aligning to TRBD2. In germline, CDR1 is MDHEN, CDR2 SYDVKM. The trim removed 7 bases at V and 2 bases at J, leaving 10 bases unmatched. The CDR3 is 16 residues long.